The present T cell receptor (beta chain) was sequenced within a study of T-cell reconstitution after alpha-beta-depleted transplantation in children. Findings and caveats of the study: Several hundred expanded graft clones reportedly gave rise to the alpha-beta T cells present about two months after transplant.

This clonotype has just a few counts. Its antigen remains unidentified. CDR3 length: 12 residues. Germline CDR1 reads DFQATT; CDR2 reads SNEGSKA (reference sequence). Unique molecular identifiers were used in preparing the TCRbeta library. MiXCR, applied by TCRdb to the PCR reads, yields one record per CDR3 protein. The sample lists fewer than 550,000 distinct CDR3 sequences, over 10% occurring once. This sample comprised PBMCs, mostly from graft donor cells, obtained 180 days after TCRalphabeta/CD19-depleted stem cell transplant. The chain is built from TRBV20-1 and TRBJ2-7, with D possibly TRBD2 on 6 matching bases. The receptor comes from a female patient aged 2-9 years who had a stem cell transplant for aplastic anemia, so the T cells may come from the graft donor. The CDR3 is CSRDWLSYEQYF. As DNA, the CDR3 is TGCTCTAGGGACTGGCTGTCCTACGAGCAGTACTTC.